These 6 T cell receptor beta chains were all obtained from the same sample, sequenced in a study of blood T cell repertoires in COVID-19. TCRdb's copy holds only in-frame clones and misses some; the assay was immunoSEQ multiplex PCR. The table has approximately 220,000 clones, roughly nine tenths seen once. Sequences were obtained from PBMCs or T cells enriched from blood (not recorded which). These TCRs come from a woman in her 30s who had recovered from COVID-19.

The chain carries TRBV15 and TRBJ1-6; D call uncertain. The CDR3 is 17 residues long. V lost 1 base and J lost 5, with 15 bases in between. Germline assignment: CDR1 LNHNV and CDR2 YYDKDF (reference sequence). DNA for the CDR3: TGTGCCACCAGCAGAGTGATACCGGGTCCTAATAATTCACCCCTCCACTTT. This gives the protein CATSRVIPGPNNSPLHF.

The chain uses TRBV6-5 and TRBJ2-1, with D possibly being TRBD1 (6 bases). Germline V lookup: CDR1 MNHEY, CDR2 SVGAGI. The CDR3 covers 14 residues. Trimming left V 2 bases short and J 4 bases short, with 9 bases between. The DNA of the CDR3 is TGTGCCAGCAGTTACAAAGGGGGATACAATGAGCAGTTCTTC. Translation: CASSYKGGYNEQFF.

The genes are TRBV2 and TRBJ2-2; D is possibly TRBD1 (5 bases). The CDR3 length is 13 residues. CDR1 and CDR2 (germline): SNHLY, FYNNEI. The V and J ends lost 6 bases and 4 bases respectively, with 9 bases between them. CDR3 sequence: CASRGQITGELFF. The CDR3 nucleotides read TGTGCCAGCAGGGGGCAGATCACCGGGGAGCTGTTTTTT.

The J gene is TRBJ1-2, the V gene TRBV19; the D gene is possibly TRBD1 (5 bases). V was pared by 6 bases and J by 0 bases, with 14 bases between. This CDR3 comprises 15 residues. The germline CDR1 and CDR2 sequences are LNHDA and SQIVND (reference sequence). The CDR3 region has the DNA TGTGCCAGTAGCGGACACCCGGAAGCTAACTATGGCTACACCTTC. Protein product: CASSGHPEANYGYTF.

The chain recombines TRBV27 with TRBJ1-2; tentative D call: TRBD1 (6 bases). CDR1 and CDR2 from the germline V gene are MNHEY and SMNVEV (reference sequence). The CDR3 loop spans 16 amino acids. V shed 6 bases and J shed 4 bases, with 21 bases lying between them. The CDR3 spells CASSPSLIRDIYGYTF. CDR3 nucleotides: TGTGCCAGCAGCCCGAGTTTAATTCGGGACATCTATGGCTACACCTTC.

The V gene is TRBV7-8, the J gene TRBJ2-6; the match to TRBD1 covers 8 bases. The germline V gene encodes CDR1 SGHVS and CDR2 FQNEAQ. The CDR3 sequence is 17 residues long. Losses at the gene ends were 4 bases for V and 9 bases for J; bases not matched to a gene: 14. The DNA for the CDR3 is TGTGCCAGCAGCTCGATCTCAGGGGGCATTGAGGTCAACGTCCTGACTTTC. It translates to CASSSISGGIEVNVLTF.